This T cell receptor beta chain was identified during a study of blood T cell repertoires in COVID-19. At the level of the study: There were acute and convalescent COVID-19 samples, and they came from the United States, Italy and Spain. T cells, B-cell-depleted T cells, or PBMCs supplied cDNA or gDNA.

CDR3 length equals 17 residues. With 5 bases removed from V and 2 bases from J, the gap between germline ends came to 20 bases. CDR1 LGHDT and CDR2 YNNKEL come from the germline V gene (reference sequence). In the authors' methods: Using reference gene primer amplification, nucleated cell counts were estimated. Using immunoSEQ multiplex PCR, the repertoire was profiled, and TCRdb retains in-frame clones only, with some absent. V, J and clone size were drawn from that table, and D and trimming were deduced from the DNA. The sample has approximately 90,000 clones, about 89% seen once. The chain employs TRBV3-1 (or the pseudogene TRBV3-2) and TRBJ2-3; possible D gene TRBD2, 6 bases. The TCR was taken from a human donor with acute or convalescent COVID-19. The donor label of this sample is uncertain. Input material: peripheral blood. The DNA for the CDR3 is TGTGCCAGCAGCGCCCGCATGGGTCAGCGGGCCACAGATACGCAGTATTTT. As protein: CASSARMGQRATDTQYF.